Shown below are 13 T cell receptor beta chains from a single sample sequenced in a study of T cell repertoires in cytomegalovirus infection. TCRdb re-derived calls from the reads in MiXCR, one entry per CDR3 protein. Of about 300,000 distinct CDR3 sequences listed, roughly 9.3% are singletons. Sequences were obtained from PBMCs. The receptors originated from a human donor in good health (CMV status not recorded). Some clones in this sample may be carry-over from other donors' samples.

This clonotype came up many times. This chain's CDR3 is CARPLDANTGELFF. As DNA, the CDR3 is TGTGCCAGACCACTAGACGCGAACACCGGGGAGCTGTTTTTT. The J gene is TRBJ2-2, the V gene TRBV7-9; D is perhaps TRBD2 (5 bases). From germline, CDR1 is SEHNR and CDR2 FQNEAQ (reference sequence). Trimming removed 9 bases at V and 0 bases at J, with 11 bases between. The CDR3 spans 14 residues.

This chain links TRBV28 with TRBJ1-5; maybe TRBD1 (6 bases). The CDR3 is 15 amino acids. CDR1 and CDR2 (germline): MDHEN, SYDVKM. The V end lost 3 bases, the J end lost 0 bases, and 9 bases lay between the germline ends. The chain's CDR3 is CASSFRGLSNQPQHF. The CDR3 region has the DNA TGTGCCAGCAGTTTCCGGGGGCTTAGCAATCAGCCCCAGCATTTT. Drawing the rest from reference TRBV28 and TRBJ1-5, the complete variable domain is DVKVTQSSRYLVKRTGEKVFLECVQDMDHENMFWYRQDPGLGLRLIYFSYDVKMKEKGDIPEGYSVSREKKERFSLILESASTNQTSMYLCASSFRGLSNQPQHFGDGTRLSIL.

This clonotype was seen more than once but under ten times. This chain links TRBV6-8 with TRBJ1-3; 7 positions match TRBD1. This CDR3 spans 15 amino acids. Trimming at V came to 8 bases and at J to 4 bases, leaving 11 bases not matched to a gene. The germline V gene encodes CDR1 MNHGY and CDR2 SAAAGT. CDR3 bases: TGTGCCAGCGCCTGGGGGACAGCGAACGGAAACACCATATATTTT. It codes for CASAWGTANGNTIYF.

This clonotype appeared many times. V and J are TRBV19 and TRBJ1-5; perhaps TRBD1 as D (5 bases). The CDR3 length is 18 residues. V was cut by 9 bases and J by 6 bases, with 30 bases left in between. Germline assignment: CDR1 LNHDA and CDR2 SQIVND (reference sequence). The DNA of the CDR3 is TGTGCCAGCTCATCAGGGTTATTCATGACGGCGGCGGGTCAGCCCCAGCATTTT. Translation gives CASSSGLFMTAAGQPQHF.

V usage is TRBV12-3 or TRBV12-4 and J usage is TRBJ1-2; D gene ambiguous. CDR3 length: 14 amino acids. The germline V and J ends were trimmed by 5 bases and 5 bases, with 15 bases remaining between them. The CDR3 DNA reads TGTGCCAGCAGTGGACCCCCCTATGGGTATGGCTACACCTTC. It codes for CASSGPPYGYGYTF.

In this sample, this clonotype turned up many times. This chain connects TRBV14 to TRBJ1-5; 8 bases line up with TRBD1. Germline V gene sequence: CDR1 SGHDN, CDR2 FVKESK. The V segment lost 10 bases and the J segment 5 bases; nucleotides outside the gene matches: 16. The CDR3 is 16 amino acids. The CDR3 sequence: CANGGLDRDEYQPQHF. CDR3 sequence (DNA): TGTGCCAACGGGGGTTTGGACAGGGATGAATATCAGCCCCAGCATTTT.

This clonotype was found many times. This chain links TRBV6-5 with TRBJ2-5, with 9 positions matching TRBD2. The CDR3 is 16 residues long. In germline, CDR1 is MNHEY, CDR2 SVGAGI. V trimming: 4 bases; J trimming: 1 base; junction bases outside the gene matches: 7. CDR3 amino acids: CASSLSKAGGQETQYF. The CDR3 region has the DNA TGTGCCAGCAGTTTGAGCAAAGCGGGGGGCCAAGAGACCCAGTACTTC.

This clonotype was found many times. The chain has TRBV12-3 or TRBV12-4 and TRBJ2-4, with D possibly TRBD1 on 6 matching bases. V lost 3 bases and J 8 bases, leaving 11 bases between the germline ends. The CDR3 totals 13 residues. For the CDR3, the DNA is TGTGCCAGCAGTTTCAGGGGTGAGGACATTCAGTACTTC. Its protein product is CASSFRGEDIQYF.

This clonotype occurred a few times. The CDR3 coding sequence is TGTGCCAGCTCGGTCCGGGACAGACCCTACGAGCAGTACTTC. It encodes CASSVRDRPYEQYF. V usage is TRBV18 and J usage is TRBJ2-7, with TRBD1 matching 7 bases. The junction had 7 bases not matched to a gene; V was cut back by 6 bases and J by 2 bases. CDR3 length: 14 residues. CDR1 and CDR2 (germline): KGHSH, LQKENI.

This clonotype was counted ten times or more. The CDR3 DNA reads TGCGCCAGCAGCAAAGGAGGGACTAGCGGGGACAATGAGCAGTTCTTC. Residues: CASSKGGTSGDNEQFF. The chain uses TRBV5-1 and TRBJ2-1; 13 bases map to TRBD2. Germline CDR1 and CDR2: SGHRS and YFSETQ. CDR3 size: 16 residues. J gave up 5 bases and V 4 bases, and 6 bases lay outside the gene matches. The whole variable domain, filled in from reference TRBV5-1 and TRBJ2-1, reads KAGVTQTPRYLIKTRGQQVTLSCSPISGHRSVSWYQQTPGQGLQFLFEYFSETQRNKGNFPGRFSGRQFSNSRSEMNVSTLELGDSALYLCASSKGGTSGDNEQFFGPGTRLTVL.

This clonotype occurred many times. This chain joins TRBV11-2 and TRBJ1-4, with D uncertain. V gave up 5 bases and J gave up 4 bases, with 11 bases separating them. Germline CDR1 is SGHAT and CDR2 is FQNNGV. This CDR3 spans 14 amino acids. CDR3 DNA: TGTGCCAGCAGCCCGAGGAGCAATAATGAAAAACTGTTTTTT. As protein: CASSPRSNNEKLFF.

The gene calls are TRBV6-6 and TRBJ2-4; 8 positions agree with TRBD1. The V gene's germline CDR1 is MNHNY and CDR2 SVGAGI (reference sequence). The CDR3 has 17 residues. Trimming removed 0 bases from V and 4 bases from J; junction bases left unmatched: 8. The CDR3 bases are TGTGCCAGCAGTTACTCCCTGCAGGGGGCTACTAAAAACATTCAGTACTTC. It specifies CASSYSLQGATKNIQYF.

This clonotype was seen many times. V gene TRBV7-8 combines with J gene TRBJ2-5; TRBD2 might be the D (5 bases). Germline V gene data show CDR1 as SGHVS and CDR2 as FQNEAQ. This CDR3 has 16 residues. The germline V and J ends were trimmed by 1 base and 5 bases, with 17 bases remaining between them. The CDR3 coding sequence is TGTGCCAGCAGCTTAGTTATGCGGGCTCGAGGGGAGACCCAGTACTTC. This gives the protein CASSLVMRARGETQYF.